The rows below give T cell receptor beta chains drawn from one sample of a study of a mutant IDH1 vaccine in newly diagnosed glioma. Libraries were prepared by immunoSEQ multiplex PCR; TCRdb keeps only in-frame clonotypes and omits some of them. Among around 50,000 clones, 86% were seen once, and the ten largest hold 2.4%. Sample: PBMCs, taken from a glioma patient treated with radiotherapy, temozolomide or both. These receptors all stem from a man aged 40-49 years with glioma. The CDR3 runs from the conserved cysteine through the conserved F or W. Fields, in order: V gene, clone size, D gene, CDR3 protein. A D gene is named only where the DNA matches it firmly. Clone size is given for some rows only: seen once, a few or many times, or a class if the clone is expanded.

V: TRBV2; size: .; D: TRBD1; CDR3: CASSERDRGFKNTEAFF
V: TRBV5-4; size: .; D: .; CDR3: CASTTGGRSSSGNTIYF
V: TRBV12-2; size: few; D: .; CDR3: CASRLRQGLYNEQFF
V: TRBV4-1; size: .; D: .; CDR3: CASSQDTWADQPQHF
V: TRBV7-8; size: .; D: .; CDR3: CASRRGRETQYF
V: TRBV19; size: .; D: TRBD1; CDR3: CASSAYRGVEQYF
V: TRBV9; size: once; D: TRBD2; CDR3: CASSGVAGGPNEQFF
V: TRBV2; size: few; D: .; CDR3: CATQPPYTDTQYF
V: TRBV4-1; size: .; D: TRBD2; CDR3: CASSQVVAGVQWETQYF
V: TRBV10-3; size: .; D: .; CDR3: CAISELGGGPKNIQYF
V: TRBV6-6; size: .; D: .; CDR3: CASSYGTNYGYTF
V: TRBV27; size: .; D: .; CDR3: CASSPQVYNSPLHF
V: TRBV18; size: .; D: .; CDR3: CASSPERGSSYEQYF
V: TRBV6-5; size: .; D: .; CDR3: CASSLWGDSYEQYF
V: TRBV7-2; size: .; D: TRBD2; CDR3: CARSGLGGGQETQYF
V: TRBV11-2; size: few; D: .; CDR3: CASSLGRPAFF
V: TRBV4-3; size: .; D: TRBD1; CDR3: CASSPSQGAIGYTF
V: TRBV2; size: .; D: .; CDR3: CASSEKGHEAKNIQYF
V: TRBV2; size: few; D: .; CDR3: CASSEVVWASKEQYF
V: TRBV27; size: once; D: .; CDR3: CASSFSGLDPYEQYF
V: TRBV6-4; size: few; D: TRBD2; CDR3: CASSPSGRAGANVLTF
V: TRBV5-6; size: once; D: TRBD2; CDR3: CASSLVGGGRRETQYF